What follows are 26 T cell receptor beta chains derived from one specimen sequenced in a study of cytomegalovirus exposure and HLA in healthy donors. Measured with immunoSEQ multiplex PCR; TCRdb has only the in-frame clones, and not every one. The sample includes 220,000 or so clones, around four fifths of them seen just once. The sample was PBMCs. The receptors were gathered from a woman under 40 in good health and CMV-seropositive.

This clone has just a few counts. The CDR3 sequence: CASSLTAASGYGYTF. The CDR3 DNA follows: TGTGCCAGCAGTTTAACGGCAGCCTCGGGCTATGGCTACACCTTC. The chain recombines TRBV27 with TRBJ1-2; D gene uncertain. Trimming shortened V by 2 bases and J by 4 bases, and 14 bases separated the two germline ends. The length of the CDR3 is 15 residues. CDR1 and CDR2 (germline): MNHEY, SMNVEV (reference sequence).

The rearrangement links TRBV7-3 to TRBJ2-2; 9 bases line up with TRBD1. The CDR3 is 16 amino acids. CDR1 is SGHTA, CDR2 FQGTGA, per germline. V gave up 4 bases and J gave up 4 bases; unmatched junction bases: 7. DNA of the CDR3: TGTGCCAGCAGCTCACAGGGGGCTAGGGGCACCGGGGAGCTGTTTTTT. Translating gives CASSSQGARGTGELFF.

The rearrangement links TRBV25-1 to TRBJ2-7, with 10 positions matching TRBD1. Trimming cost V 0 bases and J 7 bases; bases outside gene matches: 6. The CDR3 is 15 amino acids. Germline V gene lookup returns CDR1 MGHDK and CDR2 SYGVNS. For the CDR3, the DNA is TGTGCCAGCAGTGAATATGGGACAGGGGTCCTTGAGCAGTACTTC. It translates to CASSEYGTGVLEQYF.

This CDR3 reads CASRGSVAGLYEQYF. The CDR3 coding sequence is TGTGCCAGCAGGGGAAGTGTAGCGGGACTCTACGAGCAGTACTTC. This chain joins TRBV28 and TRBJ2-7; 8 bases line up with TRBD2. There are 15 residues in the CDR3. Looked up from germline, CDR1 is MDHEN and CDR2 is SYDVKM. V shed 6 bases and J 3 bases; nucleotides not matched to a gene: 10.

Only one count was recorded for this clone. The chain is built from TRBV2 and TRBJ1-5, with D possibly being TRBD1 (5 bases). The CDR3 sequence is 13 residues long. Germline V gives CDR1 SNHLY, CDR2 FYNNEI. Trimming took 7 bases from V and 2 from J, leaving 9 bases between them. CDR3 DNA: TGTGCCAGCAAAGGGGAGGGCAATCAGCCCCAGCATTTT. It yields the protein CASKGEGNQPQHF.

The chain employs TRBV29-1 and TRBJ2-1; no definite D call. This CDR3 region has 12 residues. Germline V gene sequence: CDR1 SQVTM, CDR2 ANQGSEA. Trimming left V 7 bases short and J 8 bases short, with 15 bases between. The CDR3, as DNA: TGCAGCGCAAACGACGGGTTGGATGAGCAGTTCTTC. This encodes CSANDGLDEQFF.

This chain's CDR3 is CASSDQGSDTQYF. The CDR3 DNA reads as TGTGCCAGCAGTGATCAGGGGTCGGATACGCAGTATTTT. The chain couples TRBV2 to TRBJ2-3; D possibly corresponds to TRBD1 (6 bases). Germline V CDR1 and CDR2: SNHLY, FYNNEI. V lost 3 bases, J lost 6 bases, and 10 bases lay in between. The CDR3 contains 13 residues.

This chain connects TRBV13 to TRBJ1-1; TRBD1 matches 7 bases. From germline, CDR1 is PRHDT and CDR2 FYEKMQ (reference sequence). V lost 2 bases and J lost 5; bases outside the gene matches: 5. There are 14 residues in the CDR3. The CDR3 sequence: CASSLLTGNTEAFF. The CDR3 DNA is TGTGCCAGCAGCTTACTGACAGGGAATACTGAAGCTTTCTTT.

The chain combines TRBV19 with TRBJ2-6, with no clear D. With 3 bases removed from V and 2 bases from J, the gap between germline ends came to 11 bases. Germline CDR1 LNHDA, CDR2 SQIVND (reference sequence). The CDR3 has 16 amino acids. The CDR3 region is CASSISVSPGANVLTF. CDR3 bases: TGTGCCAGTAGTATCTCGGTATCTCCTGGGGCCAACGTCCTGACTTTC.

The chain combines TRBV5-1 with TRBJ2-2, with D perhaps TRBD2 (6 bases). Trimming removed 2 bases from V and 4 bases from J, with 15 bases in between. Germline CDR1 and CDR2: SGHRS and YFSETQ. This CDR3 is 16 amino acids long. CDR3 nucleotides: TGCGCCAGCAGCTTTCTAGCGACTTCGGGCACCGGGGAGCTGTTTTTT. This sequence encodes CASSFLATSGTGELFF.

J is TRBJ1-5 and V is TRBV27; D not certain. The V end was cut by 2 bases, the J end by 9 bases, with 11 bases between. The germline V gene has CDR1 MNHEY and CDR2 SMNVEV (reference sequence). The CDR3 consists of 13 residues. CDR3 bases: TGTGCCAGCAGTTTAGGGGTGCCCGGGCCCCAGCATTTT. Protein product: CASSLGVPGPQHF.

The chain carries TRBV7-8 and TRBJ2-7, with 7 bases fitting TRBD2. With 5 bases clipped from V and 2 bases from J, the junction kept 6 bases outside the gene matches. From germline, CDR1 is SGHVS and CDR2 FQNEAQ. There are 14 residues in the CDR3. The CDR3 DNA sequence: TGTGCCAGCAGCCCTACTAGCGTCACCTACGAGCAGTACTTC. As protein: CASSPTSVTYEQYF.

The chain uses TRBV2 and TRBJ2-3; D possibly corresponds to TRBD2 (5 bases). Germline CDR1 reads SNHLY; CDR2 reads FYNNEI. The CDR3 consists of 12 residues. The V end lost 10 bases, the J end lost 2 bases, and 10 bases lay between the germline ends. The CDR3: CATRTFTDTQYF. The CDR3 DNA is TGTGCCACTAGGACTTTCACAGATACGCAGTATTTT.

This clone occurred once. V gene TRBV19 combines with J gene TRBJ1-5; 7 nucleotides line up with TRBD1. The germline CDR1 and CDR2 sequences are LNHDA and SQIVND (reference sequence). CDR3 length equals 14 residues. Trimming took 3 bases from V and 3 from J; bases not matched to a gene: 2. The CDR3 is CASSMGQPNQPQHF. The CDR3, as DNA: TGTGCCAGTAGTATGGGACAGCCCAATCAGCCCCAGCATTTT.

This clone was detected only once. The rearrangement uses TRBV11-3 and TRBJ1-1; D is uncertain. Trimming took off 5 bases at V and 4 bases at J, with 8 bases between the two ends. Per the germline V gene, CDR1 is SGHNT and CDR2 is YENEEA. The CDR3 spans 12 residues. This CDR3 reads CASSNSLTEAFF. CDR3 in DNA: TGTGCCAGCAGCAACAGTCTCACTGAAGCTTTCTTT.

This sequence joins TRBV6-6 and TRBJ2-3, with D possibly being TRBD2 (5 bases). There are 15 residues in the CDR3. Germline CDR1 and CDR2: MNHNY and SVGAGI (reference sequence). V was shortened by 4 bases and J by 2 bases, with 13 bases between the two germline ends. CDR3 in amino acids: CASSSSEADTDTQYF. In nucleotides, the CDR3 is TGTGCCAGCAGTTCCTCCGAAGCGGACACAGATACGCAGTATTTT.

The chain employs TRBV13 and TRBJ2-5; 7 positions match TRBD2. V shed 2 bases, J shed 5 bases, and the junction held 5 bases outside the gene matches. Per the germline V gene, CDR1 is PRHDT and CDR2 is FYEKMQ (reference sequence). This CDR3 spans 14 amino acids. CDR3 DNA sequence: TGTGCCAGCAGCTTACCACTAGCGAGCGAGACCCAGTACTTC. This sequence encodes CASSLPLASETQYF.

This chain links TRBV5-4 with TRBJ1-1; a weak D match, TRBD1 (6 bases). V shed 2 bases and J shed 1 base, with 15 bases lying between them. Germline V CDR1 and CDR2: SGHNT, YYREEE (reference sequence). This CDR3 comprises 16 residues. The CDR3 coding sequence is TGTGCCAGCAGCTTTTCCGGGACACTAAGGAACACTGAAGCTTTCTTT. Encoded protein: CASSFSGTLRNTEAFF. The full variable domain, its missing parts supplied by reference TRBV5-4 and TRBJ1-1, is ETGVTQSPTHLIKTRGQQVTLRCSSQSGHNTVSWYQQALGQGPQFIFQYYREEENGRGNFPPRFSGLQFPNYSSELNVNALELDDSALYLCASSFSGTLRNTEAFFGQGTRLTVV.

The chain joins TRBV6-1 to TRBJ1-3; D remains unclear. Germline CDR1 and CDR2: MNHNS and SASEGT. Trimming removed 3 bases at V and 1 base at J, with 4 bases between. This CDR3 contains 13 residues. The CDR3 bases are TGTGCCAGCAGTGAGGGGTCTGGAAACACCATATATTTT. Its protein product is CASSEGSGNTIYF.

On this clone: The sample has other DNA sequences that encode this CDR3 too. The chain couples TRBV5-6 to TRBJ2-7; TRBD1 matches at 7 bases. With V trimmed by 0 bases and J by 2 bases, 2 bases remained unmatched. Germline V CDR1 and CDR2: SGHDT, YYEEEE. The CDR3 runs to 14 residues. DNA for the CDR3: TGTGCCAGCAGCTTGGGACAGGGCCCCTACGAGCAGTACTTC. Amino acid sequence: CASSLGQGPYEQYF.

This clone was detected only once. This chain links TRBV5-6 with TRBJ1-1; TRBD1 is a possible D gene (6 bases). The CDR3 contains 14 residues. CDR1 SGHDT and CDR2 YYEEEE come from the germline V gene. V dropped 7 bases and J dropped 3 bases, with 16 bases sitting between them. The CDR3 nucleotides read TGTGCCAGCCACCGTAGGGGGGGCCACACTGAAGCTTTCTTT. Its translation: CASHRRGGHTEAFF.

The genes are TRBV29-1 and TRBJ2-5, with D hard to call. Trimming removed 7 bases from V and 5 bases from J, with 14 bases in between. Germline V lookup: CDR1 SQVTM, CDR2 ANQGSEA. The CDR3 extends over 12 amino acids. The CDR3, as DNA: TGCAGCGCCCGGGCGACAAGCGAGACCCAGTACTTC. Encoded protein: CSARATSETQYF.

V is TRBV9 and J is TRBJ2-7, with D possibly TRBD1 on 6 matching bases. Trimming cost V 3 bases and J 2 bases, with 12 bases left between them. CDR1 is SGDLS, CDR2 YYNGEE, per germline. CDR3 length: 14 amino acids. Here the CDR3 reads CASSGSGQTYEQYF. The DNA of the CDR3 is TGTGCCAGCAGCGGAAGCGGACAGACCTACGAGCAGTACTTC.

This clone was found once. V is TRBV29-1 and J is TRBJ2-2, with D possibly matching TRBD1 (5 bases). This CDR3 is 12 amino acids long. The V and J ends lost 6 bases and 5 bases respectively, with 10 bases between them. CDR1 is SQVTM and CDR2 is ANQGSEA in the germline V gene. The CDR3 protein is CSVWGLTGELFF. DNA for the CDR3: TGCAGCGTGTGGGGCCTGACCGGGGAGCTGTTTTTT.

This chain links TRBV5-4 with TRBJ2-7; D remains ambiguous. Between the trimmed V and J ends, which lost 0 bases and 6 bases, there was a span of 10 bases. Germline CDR1 SGHNT, CDR2 YYREEE (reference sequence). The CDR3 is 13 amino acids. Here the CDR3 reads CASSLGQYTEQYF. The CDR3 DNA follows: TGTGCCAGCAGCTTGGGGCAATATACCGAGCAGTACTTC.

This clone was observed a few times. The CDR3 coding sequence is TGTGCCAGCAGCTTAGTAGGAGGGAACACCGGGGAGCTGTTTTTT. Protein sequence: CASSLVGGNTGELFF. V usage is TRBV7-9 and J usage is TRBJ2-2; tentatively, D is TRBD2 (5 bases). CDR3 length: 15 residues. Germline lookup yields CDR1 SEHNR and CDR2 FQNEAQ (reference sequence). The V gene lost 1 base and the J gene lost 1 base, with 7 bases spanning the gap.